The TCR beta chain under discussion was sequenced for a study of identical twins. Study conclusions and caveats: Conclusions rested on cross-sectional statistics rather than following the same donors.

The CDR3 contains 15 residues. Germline CDR1 is SGHAT and CDR2 is FQNNGV. V was clipped by 4 bases and J by 7 bases; unmatched bases: 10. Each cDNA held unique molecular identifiers, and template switching gave it a universal primer site. TCRdb processed the 5' RACE reads anew with MiXCR; each CDR3 protein has one entry. The sample lists 690,000 or so distinct CDR3 sequences, roughly 6% occurring once. This clonotype was detected only once. The antigen remains unidentified. The V and J genes are TRBV11-2 and TRBJ2-1; 7 bases are shared with TRBD2. Material for sequencing was naive T cells sorted from blood. The clonotype was recovered from a young man in good health. The CDR3 loop reads CASSSRDSGLNEQFF. CDR3 bases: TGTGCCAGCAGCTCCCGGGATAGCGGGCTTAATGAGCAGTTCTTC.